This T cell receptor (beta chain) stems from a study of blood T cell repertoires in COVID-19 (TCRdb year 2020). About the study as a whole: The collaborator samples originated in the United States, Italy and Spain and spanned the acute and convalescent phases of COVID-19. The material from the prospective study consisted of cDNA or gDNA derived from T cells, B-cell-depleted T cells, or PBMCs. Deeply sampled blood TCRbeta repertoires from subjects exposed to, actively infected with, or recovered from COVID-19 were included in the dataset. The repertoires were released in a freely available public database meant as a resource for research on the immune response to SARS-CoV-2. Samples came from the ongoing ImmuneRACE study (first 160 participants) plus 1,254 subjects from 6 global collaborators. Sample metadata almost always included a de-identified subject ID, COVID-19 status, age in years and sex. HLA class I and class II types, where available, came from metadata supplied by the sample provider rather than from assay-based typing.

The immunoSEQ Assay, a bias-controlled multiplex PCR, was used to amplify TCRbeta CDR3 regions from genomic DNA. From the authors' description of their analysis: The number of nucleated cells in each sample was estimated from the amplification of reference gene primers within the assay. Sequence reads were collapsed and filtered to measure the absolute abundance of every unique TCRbeta CDR3 rearrangement. Productive Simpson clonality was computed per sample as the square root of Simpson's diversity index over productive rearrangements. TCRdb obtained this table from immuneACCESS and retained in-frame rearrangements with V and J assigned. These tables miss some clones; where compared with another copy, unresolved V genes account for less than half of the shortfall, and the remainder is unexplained. V and J calls and clone size are given by that table; D and trimming were obtained from the DNA. The sample table holds about 24,000 clones, of which about 91% were seen once. The ten largest clones capture roughly 32% of the sample.

Findings and caveats that apply to the study as a whole: The amount of clinical and demographic metadata varied by source and participant and was provided uncurated.

V is cut back by 5 bases and J by 9 bases, with 10 bases in the junction unmatched. The CDR3, from cysteine to phenylalanine, totals 14 residues. Just CDR3 DNA is preserved here, 42 bases in frame from base 1. The germline V gene (reference sequence) specifies SEHNR as CDR1 and FQNEAQ as CDR2. Whole blood was collected in K2EDTA tubes by collaborating institutions according to the institutions' own protocols. For TCRbeta analysis, collaborator samples were shipped as frozen whole blood, as isolated PBMCs, or as DNA extracted from either sample type. This clone was picked up one time. Its specific antigen is unknown. Base qualities were left out, and no much larger clone turns up one base away.

This TCR was recovered from a man between 65 and 85 years old with active COVID-19. The sample taken for sequencing was peripheral blood. The sequence joins TRBV7-9 to TRBJ2-1; a stretch of 7 junction bases matches TRBD2. CDR3 loop: CASSLTGTTSEQFF. Read as DNA, the sequence is TGTGCCAGCAGCCTCACCGGGACTACTAGTGAGCAGTTCTTC.